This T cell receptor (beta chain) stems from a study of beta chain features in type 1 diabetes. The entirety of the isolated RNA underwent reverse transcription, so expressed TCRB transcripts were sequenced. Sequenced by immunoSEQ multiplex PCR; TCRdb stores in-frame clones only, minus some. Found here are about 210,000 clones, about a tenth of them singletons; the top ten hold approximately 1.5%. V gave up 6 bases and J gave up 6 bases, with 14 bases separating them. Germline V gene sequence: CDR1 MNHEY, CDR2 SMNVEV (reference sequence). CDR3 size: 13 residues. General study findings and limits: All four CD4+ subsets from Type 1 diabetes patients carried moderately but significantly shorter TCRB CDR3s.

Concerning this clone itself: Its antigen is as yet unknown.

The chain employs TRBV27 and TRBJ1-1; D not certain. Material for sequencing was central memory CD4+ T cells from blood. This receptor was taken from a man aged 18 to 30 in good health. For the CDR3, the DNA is TGTGCCAGCAGCGCCGCATTTTTCGCTGAAGCTTTCTTT. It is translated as CASSAAFFAEAFF.